This T cell receptor beta chain comes out of a study of blood T cells in healthy people across ages. Study-wide points: Correlation between TCR beta diversity and naive T cell percentage was strong. Comparison with aged donors showed that long-lived donors had more naive CD4+ cells and higher diversity.

Trimming stripped 5 bases from V and 7 bases from J, with 11 bases between. The CDR3 loop spans 13 amino acids. Germline values: CDR1 KGHDR, CDR2 SFDVKD. Using a J-beta primer mix together with a sample-barcoded 5' primer, a second PCR was run for about 6 to 11 cycles. All cDNA molecules were each tagged by a template-switch adaptor with 12 random nucleotides. TCRdb recomputed calls from the 5' RACE reads with MiXCR, one row per CDR3 protein. Here the sample spans under 1,100,000 distinct CDR3 sequences, about 23% being singletons. To note about this clonotype: Its antigen is not identified.

In addition, the sample was reused for a study of T cells of mothers and their children.

This sequence was found in a girl aged 2 to 10 in good health. The chain combines TRBV24-1 with TRBJ2-1; D unclear. Sequenced material: blood. The CDR3 here is CATSGNLGNEQFF. In nucleotides, the CDR3 is TGTGCCACCAGTGGCAATTTGGGGAATGAGCAGTTCTTC.